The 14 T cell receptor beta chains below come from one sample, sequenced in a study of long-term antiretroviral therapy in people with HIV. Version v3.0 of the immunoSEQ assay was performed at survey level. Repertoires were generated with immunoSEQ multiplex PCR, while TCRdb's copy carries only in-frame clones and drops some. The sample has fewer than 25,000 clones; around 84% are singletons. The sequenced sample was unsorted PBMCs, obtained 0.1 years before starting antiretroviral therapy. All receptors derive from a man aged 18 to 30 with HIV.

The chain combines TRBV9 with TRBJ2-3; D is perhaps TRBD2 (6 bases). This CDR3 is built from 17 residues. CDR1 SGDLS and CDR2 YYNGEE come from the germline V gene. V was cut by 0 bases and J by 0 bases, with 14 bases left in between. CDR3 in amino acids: CASSVAPAGPSTDTQYF. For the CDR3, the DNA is TGTGCCAGCAGCGTAGCTCCAGCGGGCCCTAGCACAGATACGCAGTATTTT.

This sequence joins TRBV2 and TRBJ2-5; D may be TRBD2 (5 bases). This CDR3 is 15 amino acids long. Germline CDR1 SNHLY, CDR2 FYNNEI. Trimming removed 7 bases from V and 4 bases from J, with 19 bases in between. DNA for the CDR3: TGTGCCAGCACAGGCCAGGTTGAAGGAGGAGAGACCCAGTACTTC. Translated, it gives CASTGQVEGGETQYF.

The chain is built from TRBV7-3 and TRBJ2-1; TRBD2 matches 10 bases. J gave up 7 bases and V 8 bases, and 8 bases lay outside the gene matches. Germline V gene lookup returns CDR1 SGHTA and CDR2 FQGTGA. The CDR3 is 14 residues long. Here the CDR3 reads CASSSGGVLNEQFF. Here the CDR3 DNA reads TGTGCCAGCTCGAGCGGGGGGGTACTGAATGAGCAGTTCTTC.

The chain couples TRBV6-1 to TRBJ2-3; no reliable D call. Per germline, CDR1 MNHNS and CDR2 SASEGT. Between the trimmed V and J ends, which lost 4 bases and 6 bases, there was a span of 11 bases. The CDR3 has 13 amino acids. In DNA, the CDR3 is TGTGCCAGCAGTGTACAATCCAGGGATACGCAGTATTTT. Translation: CASSVQSRDTQYF.

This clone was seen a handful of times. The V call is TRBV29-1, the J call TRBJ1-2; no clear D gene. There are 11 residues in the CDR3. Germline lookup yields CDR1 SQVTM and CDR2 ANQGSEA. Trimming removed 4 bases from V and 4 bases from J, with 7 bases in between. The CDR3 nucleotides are TGCAGCGTTGGGGTAATCTATGGCTACACCTTC. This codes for CSVGVIYGYTF. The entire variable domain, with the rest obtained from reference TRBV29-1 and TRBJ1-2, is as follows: SAVISQKPSRDICQRGTSLTIQCQVDSQVTMMFWYRQQPGQSLTLIATANQGSEATYESGFVIDKFPISRPNLTFSTLTVSNMSPEDSSIYLCSVGVIYGYTFGSGTRLTVV.

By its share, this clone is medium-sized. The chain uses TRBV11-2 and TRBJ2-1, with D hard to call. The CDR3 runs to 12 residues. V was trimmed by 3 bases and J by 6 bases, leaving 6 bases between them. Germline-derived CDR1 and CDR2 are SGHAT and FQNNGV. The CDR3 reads CASSFSGNEQFF. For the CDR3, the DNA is TGTGCCAGCAGCTTCTCTGGCAATGAGCAGTTCTTC.

In DNA form, the CDR3 reads TGTGCCAGCAGTGAAAGGGGATTTGCGCTTGATACGCAGTATTTT. Its translation: CASSERGFALDTQYF. The chain carries TRBV6-1 and TRBJ2-3, with TRBD1 as a possible D gene (5 bases). The CDR3 is 15 residues long. V was clipped by 2 bases and J by 6 bases, with 15 bases between them. Germline CDR1 reads MNHNS; CDR2 reads SASEGT.

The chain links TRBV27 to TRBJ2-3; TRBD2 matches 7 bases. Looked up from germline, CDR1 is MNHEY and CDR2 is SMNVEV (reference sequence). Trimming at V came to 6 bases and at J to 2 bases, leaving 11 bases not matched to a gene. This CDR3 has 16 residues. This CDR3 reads CASRWSLARTTDTQYF. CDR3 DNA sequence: TGTGCCAGCAGGTGGTCACTAGCGAGGACCACAGATACGCAGTATTTT.

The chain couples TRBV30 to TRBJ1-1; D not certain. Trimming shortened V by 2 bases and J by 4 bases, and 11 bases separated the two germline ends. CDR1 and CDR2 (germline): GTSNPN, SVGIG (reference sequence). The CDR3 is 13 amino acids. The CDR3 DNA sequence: TGTGCCTGGAGTCCCTCTGGGAGCACTGAAGCTTTCTTT. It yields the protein CAWSPSGSTEAFF.

The CDR3 reads CASTTTGWSDTEAFF. The CDR3 region has the DNA TGTGCCAGCACCACGACAGGGTGGAGTGACACTGAAGCTTTCTTT. The chain combines TRBV2 with TRBJ1-1; 7 bases align to TRBD1. Germline V gene data show CDR1 as SNHLY and CDR2 as FYNNEI. The CDR3 loop spans 15 amino acids. The V and J ends lost 7 bases and 3 bases, in that order; junction bases with no gene match: 11. The full variable domain, its missing parts supplied by reference TRBV2 and TRBJ1-1, is EPEVTQTPSHQVTQMGQEVILRCVPISNHLYFYWYRQILGQKVEFLVSFYNNEISEKSEIFDDQFSVERPDGSNFTLKIRSTKLEDSAMYFCASTTTGWSDTEAFFGQGTRLTVV.

CDR3 DNA sequence: TGTGCCAGCAGTGAGTCCCCCGGCCTAGGGCAGACCCAGTACTTC. Its protein product is CASSESPGLGQTQYF. The chain recombines TRBV25-1 with TRBJ2-5; no clear D. Germline V lookup: CDR1 MGHDK, CDR2 SYGVNS. Between the trimmed V and J ends, which lost 3 bases and 6 bases, there was a span of 17 bases. There are 15 residues in the CDR3. The variable domain in full, with the rest retrieved from reference TRBV25-1 and TRBJ2-5, is EADIYQTPRYLVIGTGKKITLECSQTMGHDKMYWYQQDPGMELHLIHYSYGVNSTEKGDLSSESTVSRIRTEHFPLTLESARPSHTSQYLCASSESPGLGQTQYFGPGTRLLVL.

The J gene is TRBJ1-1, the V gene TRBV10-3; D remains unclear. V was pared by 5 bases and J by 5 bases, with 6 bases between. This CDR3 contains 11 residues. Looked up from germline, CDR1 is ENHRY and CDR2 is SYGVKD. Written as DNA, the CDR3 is TGTGCCATCAGTTCGGAGACTGAAGCTTTCTTT. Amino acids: CAISSETEAFF.

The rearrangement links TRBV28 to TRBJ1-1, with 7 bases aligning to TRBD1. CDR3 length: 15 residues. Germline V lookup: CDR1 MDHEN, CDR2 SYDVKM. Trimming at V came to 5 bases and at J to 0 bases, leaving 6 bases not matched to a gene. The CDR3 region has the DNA TGTGCCAGCAGTGACCCCGGGACAGTGAACACTGAAGCTTTCTTT. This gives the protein CASSDPGTVNTEAFF.

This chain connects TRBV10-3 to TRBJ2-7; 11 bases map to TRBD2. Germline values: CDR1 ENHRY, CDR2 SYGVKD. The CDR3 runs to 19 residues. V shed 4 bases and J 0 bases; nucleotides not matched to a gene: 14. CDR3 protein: CAISGSGTSGRRGSYEQYF. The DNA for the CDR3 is TGTGCCATCAGTGGATCCGGGACTAGCGGTCGCCGCGGCTCCTACGAGCAGTACTTC.